This T cell receptor beta chain derives from a study of tumor-infiltrating lymphocytes in primary liver carcinoma. On the study more broadly: Sample counts of productive TCRbeta reads spanned roughly 3.5 to 8 million; these counts were similar across tissue types.

From around 500 ng total RNA, TCR beta cDNA was generated with a primer in the constant region. Nested multiplex PCR, run for three rounds with slightly modified ARM-PCR, yielded TCR beta libraries. The two initial PCR rounds, approximately 10 cycles each, used TRBV1-TRBV30 forward and C-beta reverse primers. TCRdb passed the multiplex PCR reads through MiXCR, listing each CDR3 protein once. The sample carries hundreds of thousands of distinct CDR3 sequences, 65% recorded once. Unsorted whole blood yielded the blood RNA, and germline DNA was also extracted. The patients carried chronic HBV infection and had received no treatment. Germline V CDR1 and CDR2: SGHAT, FQNNGV. This CDR3 has 15 amino acids. On this clonotype: Its antigen remains unknown. Mismatch with germline at one junction end may stem from a read error.

Overall study findings and caveats: CD8+ and CD4+ repertoires went uncompared, the samples being bulk unsorted.

J is TRBJ2-3 and V is TRBV11-2; D is possibly TRBD1 (6 bases). The source of this sequence is a man aged 35 to 55 with primary liver carcinoma and hepatitis B virus infection. Sequenced: peripheral blood. CDR3 bases: TGTGTCAGCAGCTCGGACAGAATAAGTACAGATACGCAGTACTTT. It is translated as CVSSSDRISTDTQYF. The full variable domain, rest sourced from reference TRBV11-2 and TRBJ2-3, is EAGVAQSPRYKIIEKRQSVAFWCNPISGHATLYWYQQILGQGPKLLIQFQNNGVVDDSQLPKDRFSAERLKGVDSTLKIQPAKLEDSAVYLCVSSSDRISTDTQYFGPGTRLTVL.